This entry describes one T cell receptor beta chain. This entry comes from a study of healthy donors' naive CD4 and CD8 T cells. A linear amplification protocol produced the TCR libraries from around 500 ng of total RNA. TCRdb reprocessed the reads via MiXCR and lists one record per CDR3 protein. Of about 180,000 distinct CDR3 sequences listed, 65% to 75% are singletons. Naive CD4+ cells were sorted as CD4+CD8-CD45RO-CD45RA+; naive CD8+ as CD8+CD4-CD45RA+CD27bright. Germline lookup yields CDR1 SQVTM and CDR2 ANQGSEA. The length of the CDR3 is 13 residues. Trimming took 8 bases from V and 2 from J, leaving 16 bases between them.

The chain recombines TRBV29-1 with TRBJ2-7; D possibly corresponds to TRBD2 (6 bases). The material sequenced was naive CD4+ and CD8+ T cells sorted from blood, pooled from several donors. The sequence was collected from a pool of human donors in good health; the sample pools cells from several healthy donors. The CDR3 region is CSFTGDQTYEQYF. In DNA, the CDR3 is TGCAGCTTTACGGGGGACCAAACCTACGAGCAGTACTTC.